The sequence of this T cell receptor beta chain was determined in a study of T cells in Graves' hyperthyroidism and ophthalmopathy. Notes on the study in general: Blood held most thyroid clonotypes expanded above 0.001 frequency.

The diagnostic basis comprised clinical symptoms, serum thyroxine and TRAb, thyroid ultrasound and orbital computed tomography. Losses at the gene ends were 3 bases for V and 2 bases for J; bases not matched to a gene: 5. Germline CDR1 and CDR2: DFQATT and SNEGSKA (reference sequence). This CDR3 spans 16 amino acids. Template material for amplifying TCR beta CDR3 regions consisted of RNA transcripts. The TCR CDR3 was amplified in a first-round RT-PCR using the HTBI primer set. Each CDR3 protein is one row after TCRdb ran MiXCR on the multiplex PCR reads. The data hold approximately 590,000 distinct CDR3 sequences, with 15% to 18% observed a single time. A word on this clonotype: Its antigen is still unknown.

What was sequenced was blood. The rearrangement uses TRBV20-1 and TRBJ2-3; 13 nucleotides agree with TRBD2. The sequence was collected from a woman in her 30s with Graves' hyperthyroidism. For the CDR3, the DNA is TGCAGTGCTAGCTTGGGACTAGCGGGACCCACAGATACGCAGTATTTT. Its translation: CSASLGLAGPTDTQYF.